What follows are 3 T cell receptor beta chains derived from one specimen sequenced in a study of cytomegalovirus exposure and HLA in healthy donors. The study ran its PCR with 60 Vbeta and 13 Jbeta primers. The data were produced by immunoSEQ multiplex PCR, yet TCRdb's version contains in-frame clones alone and is incomplete. The sample includes around 160,000 clones, 60% to 80% seen only once; the top ten take 6.5% to 7%. The sample comprised PBMCs. The receptors shown here come from a woman in her thirties or forties in good health and CMV-seropositive.

The genes are TRBV6-6 and TRBJ2-4, with 10 bases aligning to TRBD2. J was trimmed by 6 bases and V by 2 bases; bases with no gene match: 4. The CDR3 loop spans 15 amino acids. Per the germline V gene, CDR1 is MNHNY and CDR2 is SVGAGI (reference sequence). The CDR3 nucleotides read TGTGCCAGCAGTTACCTAGCGGGGGAGGTAAACATTCAGTACTTC. Translating gives CASSYLAGEVNIQYF.

The chain couples TRBV11-3 to TRBJ1-3, with D possibly matching TRBD1 (5 bases). The V end lost 0 bases, the J end lost 3 bases, and 15 bases lay between the germline ends. Germline V gene sequence: CDR1 SGHNT, CDR2 YENEEA. This CDR3 has 17 amino acids. The CDR3 DNA sequence: TGTGCCAGCAGCTTAGAATCGGCAGGGTCTTTTGGAAACACCATATATTTT. It encodes CASSLESAGSFGNTIYF.

The chain is built from TRBV5-1 and TRBJ1-1; D is ambiguous. The CDR3 spans 14 residues. Trimming stripped 0 bases from V and 4 bases from J, with 10 bases between. Germline CDR1 is SGHRS and CDR2 is YFSETQ. CDR3 sequence reads: CASSLDGELTEAFF. As DNA, the CDR3 is TGCGCCAGCAGCTTGGATGGAGAGCTCACTGAAGCTTTCTTT.